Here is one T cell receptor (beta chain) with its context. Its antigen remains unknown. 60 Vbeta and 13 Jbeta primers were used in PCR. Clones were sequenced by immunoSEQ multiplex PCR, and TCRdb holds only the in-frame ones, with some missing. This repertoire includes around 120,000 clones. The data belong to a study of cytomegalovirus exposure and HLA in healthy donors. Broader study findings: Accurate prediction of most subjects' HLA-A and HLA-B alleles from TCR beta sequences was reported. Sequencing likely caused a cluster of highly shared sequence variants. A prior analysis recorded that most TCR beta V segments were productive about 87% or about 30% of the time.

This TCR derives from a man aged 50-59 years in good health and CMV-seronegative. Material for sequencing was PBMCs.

CDR3 DNA: TGTGCCAGCAGCCCCCTGACAGGGGCAAATGGCTACACCTTC. Its protein is CASSPLTGANGYTF. The chain is built from TRBV5-4 and TRBJ1-2; 8 bases fit TRBD1. With V trimmed by 4 bases and J by 6 bases, 8 bases remained unmatched. Germline CDR1 and CDR2: SGHNT and YYREEE (reference sequence). The CDR3 contains 14 residues.